The 17 T cell receptor beta chains presented below share a single source sample, sequenced in a study of cytomegalovirus exposure and HLA in healthy donors. The PCR employed 60 Vbeta primers together with 13 Jbeta primers. Only in-frame clones appear in the TCRdb table, and some are missing; sequencing was by immunoSEQ multiplex PCR. The table lists 60,000 to 80,000 clones, approximately 75% of them singletons. Sequenced material: PBMCs. All receptors come from a woman aged 25-40 years in good health and CMV-seronegative.

The J gene is TRBJ2-5, the V gene TRBV4-3; no clear D gene. The V gene's germline CDR1 is LGHNA and CDR2 YSLEER. CDR3 length: 13 residues. V gave up 0 bases and J gave up 5 bases, with 7 bases separating them. CDR3 protein: CASSQDLRETQYF. CDR3 in DNA: TGCGCCAGCAGCCAAGATCTGAGGGAGACCCAGTACTTC.

V usage is TRBV28 and J usage is TRBJ1-5; 8 positions match TRBD1. Germline CDR1 and CDR2: MDHEN and SYDVKM. The V segment lost 8 bases and the J segment 3 bases; nucleotides outside the gene matches: 9. This CDR3 spans 15 amino acids. The CDR3 reads CASEPQGQVNQPQHF. Written as DNA, the CDR3 is TGTGCCAGCGAACCCCAGGGACAGGTCAATCAGCCCCAGCATTTT.

The DNA for the CDR3 is TGCGCCAGCAGCTGGACCGAAGCGGGAACGACAGATACGCAGTATTTT. Translation gives CASSWTEAGTTDTQYF. This sequence joins TRBV5-1 and TRBJ2-3; 7 bases match TRBD2. Germline CDR1 and CDR2: SGHRS and YFSETQ. With V trimmed by 3 bases and J by 3 bases, 10 bases remained unmatched. The CDR3 covers 16 residues.

The CDR3 here is CASSLVRGLEEQYF. CDR3 nucleotides: TGTGCCAGCAGCTTAGTGCGGGGTCTAGAGGAGCAGTACTTC. This sequence joins TRBV7-2 and TRBJ2-5, with D perhaps matching TRBD2 (6 bases). V lost 1 base to trimming and J lost 11 bases, with 17 bases between them. Germline CDR1 is SGHTA and CDR2 is FQGNSA. The CDR3 is 14 amino acids.

The J gene is TRBJ2-1, the V gene TRBV5-6; 12 bases agree with TRBD2. V lost 2 bases to trimming and J lost 2 bases; unmatched junction nucleotides: 2. The CDR3 runs to 16 residues. Germline V gene data show CDR1 as SGHDT and CDR2 as YYEEEE. CDR3 nucleotide sequence: TGTGCCAGCAGCTTTAGGACTAGCGGGACCTACAATGAGCAGTTCTTC. Its protein is CASSFRTSGTYNEQFF.

J is TRBJ1-5 and V is TRBV19; D is undetermined. This CDR3 is built from 17 residues. CDR1 is LNHDA, CDR2 SQIVND, per germline (reference sequence). The ends were cut back, 7 bases at V and 0 bases at J, with 19 bases in the middle. DNA for the CDR3: TGTGCCAGTATAATGGCGTCGGGAAGCTATAGCAATCAGCCCCAGCATTTT. Protein sequence: CASIMASGSYSNQPQHF.

J is TRBJ2-5 and V is TRBV5-1; 10 nucleotides match TRBD2. The CDR3 has 16 residues. The ends lost 0 bases at V and 2 bases at J; junction bases unmatched: 4. CDR1 is SGHRS, CDR2 YFSETQ, per germline. This chain's CDR3 is CASSLALAGLQETQYF. CDR3 nucleotides: TGCGCCAGCAGCTTGGCACTAGCGGGACTGCAAGAGACCCAGTACTTC.

The chain joins TRBV13 to TRBJ2-2; 12 bases map to TRBD2. The ends lost 3 bases at V and 5 bases at J; junction bases unmatched: 13. Germline loops: CDR1 PRHDT, CDR2 FYEKMQ (reference sequence). There are 19 residues in the CDR3. The CDR3 loop is CASSFRFSRLAGDTGELFF. CDR3 sequence (DNA): TGTGCCAGCAGCTTCCGATTTTCGAGACTAGCGGGAGATACCGGGGAGCTGTTTTTT.

The genes are TRBV5-4 and TRBJ2-1, with 9 bases aligning to TRBD1. Trimming cost V 2 bases and J 8 bases; bases outside gene matches: 5. The CDR3 spans 14 residues. Germline V CDR1 and CDR2: SGHNT, YYREEE (reference sequence). The CDR3 reads CASSFGTGTDEQFF. In DNA, the CDR3 is TGTGCCAGCAGCTTTGGGACAGGGACGGATGAGCAGTTCTTC.

The rearrangement links TRBV7-2 to TRBJ2-5; 7 nucleotides align to TRBD2. In germline, CDR1 is SGHTA, CDR2 FQGNSA. V shed 3 bases and J 2 bases; nucleotides not matched to a gene: 9. This CDR3 spans 16 amino acids. The CDR3 coding sequence is TGTGCCAGCAGCTTTTCCTTACTAGCGAGTCAAGAGACCCAGTACTTC. This encodes CASSFSLLASQETQYF.

This clone was seen just once. This rearrangement joins TRBV5-3 to TRBJ1-3, with TRBD1 as a possible D gene (5 bases). TRBV5-3 is classed as an ORF, of uncertain function. The length of the CDR3 is 15 residues. Trimming shortened V by 0 bases and J by 3 bases, and 10 bases separated the two germline ends. The CDR3 region is CARSLGTRVGNTIYF. CDR3 bases: TGTGCCAGAAGCTTGGGGACCAGGGTTGGAAACACCATATATTTT.

This clone has only one observation. The chain joins TRBV27 to TRBJ2-1; maybe TRBD1 (5 bases). Germline CDR1 is MNHEY and CDR2 is SMNVEV (reference sequence). With 2 bases removed from V and 4 bases from J, the gap between germline ends came to 9 bases. This CDR3 has 14 amino acids. The CDR3 spells CASSLRQIYNEQFF. The CDR3 DNA follows: TGTGCCAGCAGTTTAAGACAGATATACAATGAGCAGTTCTTC.

This chain joins TRBV10-1 and TRBJ2-5; D might be TRBD2 (6 bases). The CDR3 runs to 15 residues. V shed 4 bases and J shed 10 bases, with 22 bases lying between them. Germline V CDR1 and CDR2: WNHNN, SYGVQD (reference sequence). The CDR3 DNA is TGCGCCAGCAGTGTATCCCGAGGCCCCCGGGGGTTCCAGTACTTC. As protein: CASSVSRGPRGFQYF.

The gene calls are TRBV4-3 and TRBJ1-1; D perhaps matches TRBD1 (5 bases). The CDR3 has 14 amino acids. Germline V gene data show CDR1 as LGHNA and CDR2 as YSLEER. Trimming removed 0 bases at V and 9 bases at J, with 14 bases between. CDR3 in amino acids: CASSQDPRTIKAFF. The CDR3 bases are TGCGCCAGCAGCCAAGATCCCCGGACAATCAAAGCTTTCTTT.

In its sample, this clone was seen once. The chain recombines TRBV29-1 with TRBJ1-5; D remains ambiguous. The germline V and J ends were trimmed by 6 bases and 8 bases, with 17 bases remaining between them. Per germline, CDR1 SQVTM and CDR2 ANQGSEA. The CDR3 spans 13 residues. This CDR3 is CSVTTGLGEPQHF. CDR3 nucleotides: TGCAGCGTCACGACGGGTCTAGGTGAGCCCCAGCATTTT.

The V gene is TRBV19, the J gene TRBJ1-5, with 7 bases aligning to TRBD1. Per germline, CDR1 LNHDA and CDR2 SQIVND (reference sequence). CDR3 length: 16 residues. V was clipped by 2 bases and J by 0 bases; unmatched bases: 4. The CDR3 loop is CASSITGQISNQPQHF. The CDR3 DNA follows: TGTGCCAGTAGTATAACGGGACAGATTAGCAATCAGCCCCAGCATTTT. The entire variable domain, with the rest obtained from reference TRBV19 and TRBJ1-5, is as follows: DGGITQSPKYLFRKEGQNVTLSCEQNLNHDAMYWYRQDPGQGLRLIYYSQIVNDFQKGDIAEGYSVSREKKESFPLTVTSAQKNPTAFYLCASSITGQISNQPQHFGDGTRLSIL.

This chain connects TRBV28 to TRBJ2-1; TRBD2 matches 9 bases. J lost 4 bases, V lost 6 bases, and 7 bases had no gene match. The CDR3 loop spans 15 amino acids. Germline V gene data show CDR1 as MDHEN and CDR2 as SYDVKM. The CDR3 loop reads CASRTSGGGYNEQFF. CDR3 in DNA: TGTGCCAGCAGGACTAGCGGAGGGGGGTACAATGAGCAGTTCTTC.